The 17 T cell receptor beta chains in this list originate from one sample, sequenced in a study of blood T cell repertoires in COVID-19. Assay: immunoSEQ multiplex PCR; the TCRdb copy retains only in-frame clones and omits some. The data hold some 200,000 clones, with approximately 81% observed a single time. Material for sequencing was peripheral blood. Source of these receptors: an elderly woman with COVID-19, enrolled during active disease.

This chain joins TRBV5-8 and TRBJ1-5, with a possible D match to TRBD1 (5 bases). CDR1 and CDR2 (germline): SGHTS, YDEGEE. This CDR3 region has 14 residues. Between the trimmed V and J ends, which lost 4 bases and 0 bases, there was a span of 8 bases. CDR3 loop: CASSPQGSNQPQHF. DNA of the CDR3: TGTGCCAGCAGCCCGCAGGGTAGCAATCAGCCCCAGCATTTT. Full variable domain (rest looked up from reference TRBV5-8 and TRBJ1-5): EAGVTQSPTHLIKTRGQQATLRCSPISGHTSVYWYQQALGLGLQFLLWYDEGEERNRGNFPPRFSGRQFPNYSSELNVNALELEDSALYLCASSPQGSNQPQHFGDGTRLSIL.

In this sample, this clone turned up once. This sequence joins TRBV18 and TRBJ1-1; 10 nucleotides line up with TRBD1. This CDR3 is built from 15 residues. Germline CDR1 KGHSH, CDR2 LQKENI. J gave up 4 bases and V 2 bases, and 4 bases lay outside the gene matches. The CDR3 region has the DNA TGTGCCAGCTCACCAAGACAGGGGGCACTCACTGAAGCTTTCTTT. This codes for CASSPRQGALTEAFF.

V and J are TRBV7-2 and TRBJ1-1; 7 positions agree with TRBD1. The CDR3 runs 14 residues. V lost 5 bases and J lost 2; bases outside the gene matches: 5. Germline CDR1 reads SGHTA; CDR2 reads FQGNSA. CDR3 bases: TGTGCCAGCAGCGCCCGGGACAGAAACACTGAAGCTTTCTTT. The encoded protein is CASSARDRNTEAFF.

The chain has TRBV7-9 and TRBJ2-5; TRBD2 might be the D (6 bases). Germline CDR1 and CDR2: SEHNR and FQNEAQ (reference sequence). The CDR3 contains 17 residues. V lost 2 bases and J 1 base, leaving 17 bases between the germline ends. This chain's CDR3 is CASSLRRGAAGQETQYF. CDR3 in DNA: TGTGCCAGCAGCTTAAGACGCGGGGCGGCGGGCCAAGAGACCCAGTACTTC.

J is TRBJ2-3 and V is TRBV7-2; D remains ambiguous. Germline V gene lookup returns CDR1 SGHTA and CDR2 FQGNSA. The length of the CDR3 is 13 residues. V shed 5 bases and J shed 2 bases, with 8 bases lying between them. CDR3 coding DNA: TGTGCCAGCAGCCCGAGTCCCACAGATACGCAGTATTTT. Translated, it gives CASSPSPTDTQYF.

Only one count was recorded for this clone. The J gene is TRBJ1-5, the V gene TRBV18; D is uncertain. The V end was cut by 2 bases, the J end by 7 bases, with 9 bases between. This CDR3 has 13 residues. Looked up from germline, CDR1 is KGHSH and CDR2 is LQKENI. The CDR3 region is CASSPESRQPQHF. In DNA form, the CDR3 reads TGTGCCAGCTCACCAGAGAGTCGACAGCCCCAGCATTTT.

The chain uses TRBV24-1 and TRBJ2-1, with 8 bases fitting TRBD1. Germline values: CDR1 KGHDR, CDR2 SFDVKD. Germline trimming cut 1 base from V and 6 bases from J; bases unmatched to any gene: 4. This CDR3 spans 15 amino acids. CDR3 in amino acids: CATSDFSQGANEQFF. Here the CDR3 DNA reads TGTGCCACCAGTGATTTTTCGCAGGGGGCCAATGAGCAGTTCTTC.

The chain employs TRBV15 and TRBJ1-5; 8 nucleotides align to TRBD1. The trim removed 4 bases at V and 4 bases at J, leaving 9 bases unmatched. The germline gives CDR1 LNHNV, CDR2 YYDKDF (reference sequence). CDR3 length: 16 amino acids. The CDR3 sequence: CATSTGQGGRNQPQHF. Written as DNA, the CDR3 is TGTGCCACCAGCACAGGACAGGGCGGTAGGAATCAGCCCCAGCATTTT.

The J gene is TRBJ1-2, the V gene TRBV6-5, with 11 bases aligning to TRBD1. J gave up 2 bases and V 5 bases, and 4 bases lay outside the gene matches. Germline lookup yields CDR1 MNHEY and CDR2 SVGAGI. This CDR3 has 15 residues. The CDR3 nucleotides are TGTGCCAGCAGTCCCCGGGACAGGGGGAACTATGGCTACACCTTC. Its protein product is CASSPRDRGNYGYTF.

CDR3 loop: CATIPGTGGTEAFF. Here the CDR3 DNA reads TGTGCCACCATACCGGGGACAGGGGGAACTGAAGCTTTCTTT. The gene calls are TRBV7-9 and TRBJ1-1, with 11 nucleotides matching TRBD1. This CDR3 is 14 amino acids long. In germline, CDR1 is SEHNR, CDR2 FQNEAQ (reference sequence). The V gene end was trimmed by 10 bases and the J gene end by 5 bases; junction bases not matched to a gene: 9.

The chain combines TRBV13 with TRBJ2-1; 10 bases align to TRBD2. The CDR3 contains 16 residues. CDR1 and CDR2 from the germline V gene are PRHDT and FYEKMQ (reference sequence). V was clipped by 0 bases and J by 7 bases; unmatched bases: 6. CDR3 DNA: TGTGCCAGCAGCTTAGGAAGCGGGGGGGCCGGGAATGAGCAGTTCTTC. Encoded protein: CASSLGSGGAGNEQFF. The full variable domain, its missing parts supplied by reference TRBV13 and TRBJ2-1, is AAGVIQSPRHLIKEKRETATLKCYPIPRHDTVYWYQQGPGQDPQFLISFYEKMQSDKGSIPDRFSAQQFSDYHSELNMSSLELGDSALYFCASSLGSGGAGNEQFFGPGTRLTVL.

The chain recombines TRBV5-4 with TRBJ1-3; tentatively, D is TRBD1 (6 bases). The germline CDR1 and CDR2 sequences are SGHNT and YYREEE (reference sequence). Trimming removed 0 bases from V and 4 bases from J, with 8 bases in between. The CDR3 loop spans 14 amino acids. The CDR3 DNA reads as TGTGCCAGCAGCTTGGCCGGGACAGGAAACACCATATATTTT. It translates to CASSLAGTGNTIYF.

The chain links TRBV27 to TRBJ2-2; a weak D match, TRBD2 (6 bases). Between the trimmed V and J ends, which lost 2 bases and 5 bases, there was a span of 12 bases. The CDR3 loop spans 15 amino acids. Germline CDR1 and CDR2: MNHEY and SMNVEV (reference sequence). The CDR3 sequence: CASSLAGGPTGELFF. The DNA for the CDR3 is TGTGCCAGCAGTTTAGCCGGGGGACCGACCGGGGAGCTGTTTTTT.

The J gene is TRBJ2-7, the V gene TRBV4-2, with D perhaps TRBD1 (6 bases). The germline V gene encodes CDR1 LGHNA and CDR2 YNFKEQ. The CDR3 totals 14 residues. V was pared by 0 bases and J by 2 bases, with 8 bases between. CDR3: CASSQDWGPYEQYF. In DNA form, the CDR3 reads TGTGCCAGCAGCCAAGACTGGGGGCCCTACGAGCAGTACTTC.

This rearrangement joins TRBV5-1 to TRBJ2-2; 8 positions agree with TRBD2. V was clipped by 4 bases and J by 4 bases; unmatched bases: 9. The CDR3 totals 16 residues. Germline V gene sequence: CDR1 SGHRS, CDR2 YFSETQ. This CDR3 is CASSGIAGLSTGELFF. The CDR3 nucleotides are TGCGCCAGCAGCGGCATAGCGGGGTTGAGCACCGGGGAGCTGTTTTTT.

This chain joins TRBV6-5 and TRBJ1-5; 7 positions agree with TRBD1. With 5 bases clipped from V and 9 bases from J, the junction kept 7 bases outside the gene matches. The CDR3 contains 13 residues. Germline V gene data show CDR1 as MNHEY and CDR2 as SVGAGI. The CDR3 region is CASSMDRWMPQHF. The DNA of the CDR3 is TGTGCCAGCAGTATGGACAGGTGGATGCCCCAGCATTTT.

This clone has only one observation. The chain links TRBV6-4 to TRBJ2-3; the match to TRBD1 covers 7 bases. CDR1 is MRHNA and CDR2 is SNTAGT in the germline V gene. The CDR3 is 14 amino acids. V shed 5 bases, J shed 1 base, and the junction held 3 bases outside the gene matches. CDR3 amino acids: CASSSQGGTDTQYF. The CDR3, as DNA: TGTGCCAGCAGTTCCCAGGGGGGCACAGATACGCAGTATTTT.